This T cell receptor (beta chain) was observed in a study of breast tumors, draining lymph nodes, adjacent tissues. Study observations and caveats: Luminal-like breast cancer showed significantly higher tumor–nontumor repertoire similarity than basal-like. That most tumor T cells come from lymph nodes remained unproven. Most tumor T cells seemingly derive from lymph node, then expand in tumor.

Concerning this clonotype itself: What it binds is not known. A junction end diverges from the germline sequence, so it may reflect a read error.

Samples came from axillary lymph nodes draining the breast cancer. Each CDR3 protein is one row after TCRdb ran MiXCR on the multiplex PCR reads. The table records about 270,000 distinct CDR3 sequences, 30% to 35% of them present only once. The sequenced sample consisted of axillary lymph node tissue. This TCR derives from a female donor with breast cancer. Some clones in this sample may be carry-over from other donors' samples.

The chain's CDR3 is CGVEWGSTIYF. The DNA for the CDR3 is TGCGGCGTTGAGTGGGGAAGCACCATATATTTT. The V call is TRBV29-1, the J call TRBJ1-3, with unresolved D. The germline gives CDR1 SQVTM, CDR2 ANQGSEA. CDR3 length equals 11 residues.